Following are 15 T cell receptor beta chains from one sample sequenced in a study of T cells in Graves' hyperthyroidism and ophthalmopathy. The investigators amplified TCR beta CDR3 regions from RNA transcripts. With the HTBI primer set, the TCR CDR3 went through a first round of RT-PCR. TCRdb re-called the multiplex PCR reads through MiXCR, storing one row per CDR3 protein. The sample contains about 360,000 distinct CDR3 sequences, less than 15% of which appear only once. The specimen was blood. The receptors were sampled from a woman aged 18-29 years with Graves' hyperthyroidism.

The chain combines TRBV19 with TRBJ2-4; D gene uncertain. V lost 6 bases to trimming and J lost 1 base, with 10 bases between them. Looked up from germline, CDR1 is LNHDA and CDR2 is SQIVND (reference sequence). The CDR3 consists of 14 residues. The CDR3 reads CASRQIGAKNIQYF. The CDR3 DNA reads TGTGCCAGTAGGCAAATCGGGGCCAAAAACATTCAGTACTTC. The entire variable domain, with the rest obtained from reference TRBV19 and TRBJ2-4, is as follows: DGGITQSPKYLFRKEGQNVTLSCEQNLNHDAMYWYRQDPGQGLRLIYYSQIVNDFQKGDIAEGYSVSREKKESFPLTVTSAQKNPTAFYLCASRQIGAKNIQYFGAGTRLSVL.

This clonotype appeared many times. This chain links TRBV20-1 with TRBJ1-5; D ambiguous. Germline V gives CDR1 DFQATT, CDR2 SNEGSKA (reference sequence). The CDR3 is made up of 11 amino acids. The V and J ends lost 0 bases and 5 bases respectively, with 2 bases between them. CDR3 nucleotide sequence: TGCAGTGCTAGAGACCATCAGCCCCAGCATTTT. It encodes CSARDHQPQHF.

V and J are TRBV24-1 and TRBJ2-7; the match to TRBD1 covers 7 bases. This CDR3 has 13 amino acids. The germline V gene has CDR1 KGHDR and CDR2 SFDVKD. V lost 4 bases to trimming and J lost 2 bases; unmatched junction nucleotides: 1. CDR3 residues: CATSEGGAYEQYF. The CDR3 region has the DNA TGTGCCACCAGTGAAGGGGGCGCCTACGAGCAGTACTTC.

The sample holds many counts of this clonotype. The CDR3 loop is CAWSVPLTGETQYF. CDR3 DNA: TGTGCCTGGAGTGTGCCCCTAACGGGAGAGACCCAGTACTTC. The chain uses TRBV30 and TRBJ2-5; the D is unclear. The germline V gene encodes CDR1 GTSNPN and CDR2 SVGIG (reference sequence). The V and J ends lost 0 bases and 4 bases respectively, with 12 bases between them. The CDR3 covers 14 residues. Combining the CDR3 with reference TRBV30 and TRBJ2-5 gives the whole variable domain SQTIHQWPATLVQPVGSPLSLECTVEGTSNPNLYWYRQAAGRGLQLLFYSVGIGQISSEVPQNLSASRPQDRQFILSSKKLLLSDSGFYLCAWSVPLTGETQYFGPGTRLLVL.

This clonotype was recorded at least ten times. The chain has TRBV20-1 and TRBJ2-2; D unresolved. Between the trimmed V and J ends, which lost 3 bases and 1 base, there was a span of 9 bases. There are 14 residues in the CDR3. Germline values: CDR1 DFQATT, CDR2 SNEGSKA (reference sequence). CDR3 coding DNA: TGCAGTGCTAGTTTGCGTCGGAACACCGGGGAGCTGTTTTTT. Protein: CSASLRRNTGELFF.

This clonotype was counted at least ten times. The V gene is TRBV20-1, the J gene TRBJ1-1; the D is unclear. The germline gives CDR1 DFQATT, CDR2 SNEGSKA (reference sequence). Between the trimmed V and J ends, which lost 2 bases and 0 bases, there was a span of 13 bases. CDR3 length equals 15 residues. CDR3 amino acids: CSARPLRQVNTEAFF. The CDR3 nucleotides are TGCAGTGCTAGACCCTTAAGGCAGGTGAACACTGAAGCTTTCTTT.

This clonotype has a count of ten or more. The rearrangement joins TRBV6-5 to TRBJ1-2; 7 nucleotides agree with TRBD1. The length of the CDR3 is 15 residues. With 2 bases clipped from V and 6 bases from J, the junction kept 9 bases outside the gene matches. Germline V lookup: CDR1 MNHEY, CDR2 SVGAGI. For the CDR3, the DNA is TGTGCCAGCAGTTACCAAGGGGGCTCAACCGATGGCTACACCTTC. It codes for CASSYQGGSTDGYTF.

This clonotype was seen many times. This chain links TRBV3-1 with TRBJ2-3; 7 nucleotides match TRBD2. The CDR3 has 18 amino acids. Per the germline V gene, CDR1 is LGHDT and CDR2 is YNNKEL (reference sequence). V lost 0 bases and J lost 0; bases outside the gene matches: 9. CDR3 bases: TGTGCCAGCAGCCAAGATCTAGGGCTAGCGGTAAGCACAGATACGCAGTATTTT. It is translated as CASSQDLGLAVSTDTQYF.

This clonotype was counted a few times. This chain uses TRBV19 with TRBJ1-5; 8 bases fit TRBD1. CDR1 is LNHDA and CDR2 is SQIVND in the germline V gene (reference sequence). The ends lost 5 bases at V and 3 bases at J; junction bases unmatched: 6. The length of the CDR3 is 15 residues. CDR3 bases: TGTGCCAGTAGTTGGTCGCAGGGGGCCAATCAGCCCCAGCATTTT. Translated, it gives CASSWSQGANQPQHF.

As concerns this clonotype: A much larger clone lies a single base off, so this may be a read error. J is TRBJ1-1 and V is TRBV3-1; D remains ambiguous. V dropped 6 bases and J dropped 1 base, with 12 bases sitting between them. The CDR3 contains 14 residues. Germline CDR1 and CDR2: LGHDT and YNNKEL (reference sequence). As DNA, the CDR3 is TGTGCCAGCAGTGGCATGTTGGGGAACACTGAAGCTTTCTTT. Translating gives CASSGMLGNTEAFF.

This clonotype was counted many times. The CDR3 loop reads CASRQAGRPTGELFF. CDR3 sequence (DNA): TGTGCCAGCAGGCAAGCGGGGCGGCCCACCGGGGAGCTGTTTTTT. The chain recombines TRBV12-3 or TRBV12-4 with TRBJ2-2; 7 bases agree with TRBD2. The length of the CDR3 is 15 residues. The V and J ends lost 6 bases and 4 bases, in that order; junction bases with no gene match: 8.

This clonotype was seen at least ten times. The genes are TRBV11-2 and TRBJ1-1, with D tentatively TRBD1 (6 bases). This CDR3 is built from 11 residues. The germline V and J ends were trimmed by 8 bases and 8 bases, with 12 bases remaining between them. Germline-derived CDR1 and CDR2 are SGHAT and FQNNGV. This CDR3 is CASQDSPEAFF. DNA of the CDR3: TGTGCCAGCCAGGACAGCCCAGAAGCTTTCTTT.

This clonotype was counted at least ten times. V gene TRBV29-1 combines with J gene TRBJ2-2, with 9 positions matching TRBD1. With 6 bases clipped from V and 2 bases from J, the junction kept 10 bases outside the gene matches. The CDR3 length is 16 residues. Germline lookup yields CDR1 SQVTM and CDR2 ANQGSEA. CDR3 amino acids: CSVVDRTGANTGELFF. As DNA, the CDR3 is TGCAGCGTGGTAGATAGGACAGGGGCAAACACCGGGGAGCTGTTTTTT.

The chain is built from TRBV27 and TRBJ1-4; D gene ambiguous. The CDR3 is 16 amino acids. Trimming shortened V by 5 bases and J by 4 bases, and 17 bases separated the two germline ends. CDR1 and CDR2 (germline): MNHEY, SMNVEV (reference sequence). In DNA, the CDR3 is TGTGCCAGCAGTCCGTCCTCAGTCCTCTTTAATGAAAAACTGTTTTTT. Translation gives CASSPSSVLFNEKLFF.

The table lists this clonotype with a few counts. The genes are TRBV5-6 and TRBJ2-4; D might be TRBD1 (5 bases). The CDR3 contains 14 residues. Germline V CDR1 and CDR2: SGHDT, YYEEEE. Deletions cut 3 bases from V and 7 bases from J, with 14 bases between. The CDR3 nucleotides read TGTGCCAGCAGCTATGTACAGGCGGCGAACATTCAGTACTTC. This codes for CASSYVQAANIQYF.